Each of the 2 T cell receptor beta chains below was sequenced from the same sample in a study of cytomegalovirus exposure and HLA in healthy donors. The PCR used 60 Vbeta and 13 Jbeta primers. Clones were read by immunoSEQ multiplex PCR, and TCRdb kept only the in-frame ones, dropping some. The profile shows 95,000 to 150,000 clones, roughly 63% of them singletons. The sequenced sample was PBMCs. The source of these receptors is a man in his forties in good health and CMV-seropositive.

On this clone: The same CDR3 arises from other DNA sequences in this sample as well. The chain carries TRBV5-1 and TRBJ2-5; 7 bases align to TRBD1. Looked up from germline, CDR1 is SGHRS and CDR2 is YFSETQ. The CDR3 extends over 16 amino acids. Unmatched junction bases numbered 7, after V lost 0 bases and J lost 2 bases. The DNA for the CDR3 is TGCGCCAGCAGCTTGGCTAACAGGGGTGGTCAAGAGACCCAGTACTTC. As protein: CASSLANRGGQETQYF.

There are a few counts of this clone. CDR3 protein: CASSVTSKGEQYF. The CDR3 DNA reads TGTGCCAGCAGCGTGACTAGTAAAGGCGAGCAGTACTTC. The chain is built from TRBV9 and TRBJ2-7; TRBD2 is a possible D gene (6 bases). CDR1 and CDR2 (germline): SGDLS, YYNGEE. Trimming took off 2 bases at V and 6 bases at J, with 12 bases between the two ends. CDR3 length: 13 residues.